Below are 10 T cell receptor beta chains sequenced from a single sample in a study of PD-L1 blockade in urothelial cancer (dated by TCRdb to about 2017). The library was generated by the immunoSEQ multiplex PCR assay. TCRdb's version of the immuneACCESS table is confined to in-frame rearrangements and falls short of the full clone set. An unresolved V gene accounts for under half of the shortfall where checked; the remainder is of unknown origin. The table for this sample lists approximately 110,000 clones; 70% to 90% of them were counted only once. In total, the top ten clones hold about 2.6% of the sample. The specimen was PBMCs, collected around atezolizumab (anti-PD-L1) treatment. Receptor source: a man aged 50 to 59 with urothelial cancer.

CDR3 nucleotide sequence: TGTGCCAGCAGTCCATTCGGAGCGGTGTCTGGAAACACCATATATTTT. Translating gives CASSPFGAVSGNTIYF. The chain uses TRBV27 and TRBJ1-3; D is undetermined. V dropped 5 bases and J dropped 1 base, with 15 bases sitting between them. Per the germline V gene, CDR1 is MNHEY and CDR2 is SMNVEV (reference sequence). This CDR3 region has 16 residues.

This clone occurred once. The chain links TRBV27 to TRBJ2-3; TRBD2 might be the D (7 bases). Between the trimmed V and J ends, which lost 8 bases and 4 bases, there was a span of 19 bases. Per germline, CDR1 MNHEY and CDR2 SMNVEV (reference sequence). There are 15 residues in the CDR3. The CDR3 DNA is TGTGCCAGCGAAGACAGGTCCGCGGGAGCAGATACGCAGTATTTT. This translates into CASEDRSAGADTQYF.

The V and J genes are TRBV18 and TRBJ1-2; 9 nucleotides match TRBD1. The J segment lost 10 bases and the V segment lost 2 bases, leaving 5 bases of the junction unmatched. Germline lookup yields CDR1 KGHSH and CDR2 LQKENI. The CDR3 has 13 amino acids. DNA for the CDR3: TGTGCCAGCTCACCAGGGACAGGGTCAAACTACACCTTC. As protein: CASSPGTGSNYTF.

This chain connects TRBV5-1 to TRBJ1-2, with D possibly TRBD1 on 5 matching bases. Germline CDR1 is SGHRS and CDR2 is YFSETQ. The CDR3 has 15 residues. Deletions cut 0 bases from V and 7 bases from J, with 16 bases between. The DNA for the CDR3 is TGCGCCAGCAGCTTGGTTGGAGGGACTATGGGTGGCTACACCTTC. It specifies CASSLVGGTMGGYTF. Supplemented by reference TRBV5-1 and TRBJ1-2, the full variable domain reads KAGVTQTPRYLIKTRGQQVTLSCSPISGHRSVSWYQQTPGQGLQFLFEYFSETQRNKGNFPGRFSGRQFSNSRSEMNVSTLELGDSALYLCASSLVGGTMGGYTFGSGTRLTVV.

The rearrangement joins TRBV5-6 to TRBJ2-3, with 7 bases identical to TRBD2. The germline V gene encodes CDR1 SGHDT and CDR2 YYEEEE. This CDR3 region has 19 residues. The V gene end was trimmed by 1 base and the J gene end by 0 bases; junction bases not matched to a gene: 14. CDR3 DNA: TGTGCCAGCAGCTTGTTCGTCAGCGGGAAGGGGTCTAGCACAGATACGCAGTATTTT. It yields the protein CASSLFVSGKGSSTDTQYF.

This chain links TRBV28 with TRBJ1-5, with 7 nucleotides matching TRBD1. This CDR3 comprises 17 residues. Trimming at V came to 1 base and at J to 6 bases, leaving 12 bases not matched to a gene. Germline CDR1 is MDHEN and CDR2 is SYDVKM. DNA of the CDR3: TGTGCCAGCAGTTTATTCCCAGGGGGGAGCGTGAGTCAGCCCCAGCATTTT. This gives the protein CASSLFPGGSVSQPQHF.

The chain couples TRBV4-2 to TRBJ2-5; D is uncertain. This CDR3 spans 14 amino acids. With 0 bases removed from V and 2 bases from J, the gap between germline ends came to 7 bases. Germline assignment: CDR1 LGHNA and CDR2 YNFKEQ. The CDR3 sequence: CASSQDILQETQYF. Here the CDR3 DNA reads TGTGCCAGCAGCCAAGATATTTTGCAAGAGACCCAGTACTTC.

The chain has TRBV21-1 and TRBJ2-1; TRBD2 is the table's D call and was not checked against the DNA. TRBV21-1 is recorded as a pseudogene. The CDR3 is 16 amino acids. In nucleotides, the CDR3 is TGTGCCAGCAGCAAGGGGACTAGCGGGACGGGAAATGAGCAGTTCTTC. Its translation: CASSKGTSGTGNEQFF.

This chain joins TRBV11-1 and TRBJ2-1, with 9 nucleotides matching TRBD1. The V gene's germline CDR1 is SGHAT and CDR2 FQDESV (reference sequence). V lost 4 bases to trimming and J lost 2 bases; unmatched junction nucleotides: 6. The CDR3 length is 16 residues. CDR3 bases: TGTGCCAGCAGCTCTGGGACAGGGTCGACCTACAATGAGCAGTTCTTC. Its translation is CASSSGTGSTYNEQFF. Supplemented by reference TRBV11-1 and TRBJ2-1, the full variable domain reads EAEVAQSPRYKITEKSQAVAFWCDPISGHATLYWYRQILGQGPELLVQFQDESVVDDSQLPKDRFSAERLKGVDSTLKIQPAELGDSAMYLCASSSGTGSTYNEQFFGPGTRLTVL.

This clone was counted a single time. The chain is built from TRBV30 and TRBJ2-7; TRBD1 might be the D (5 bases). Trimming shortened V by 4 bases and J by 4 bases, and 8 bases separated the two germline ends. The CDR3 spans 11 residues. Germline CDR1 and CDR2: GTSNPN and SVGIG (reference sequence). The CDR3: CAWTQGYEQYF. CDR3 DNA sequence: TGTGCCTGGACCCAGGGTTACGAGCAGTACTTC.